This T cell receptor beta chain was observed in a study of cytomegalovirus exposure and HLA in healthy donors (TCRdb year 2017). Regarding the study in general: According to a later analysis, the approximately 130 validation repertoires were produced on the same platform as the 666 repertoires of the first cohort. A separate validation cohort of 100 to 150 different subjects was used in addition to the roughly 620-subject first cohort. The study combined high-throughput TCR immunosequencing, statistical association of individual TCRs with disease status, and machine learning to predict cytomegalovirus infection status. The study aimed to test whether signatures of past pathogen exposure could be identified by cataloging public T cell receptors. What the authors observed across the whole study: In a later analysis, TCRs clustered in the first cohort were found to also tend to co-occur in the roughly 120 validation repertoires, with about 93% of cluster scores above 0. The classifier was reported to diagnose cytomegalovirus status with high specificity and sensitivity in both the original cohort and the validation cohort. The authors suggested that the approach could potentially be generalized to other disease states and immunological phenotypes. The study listed 150 to 200 TCR beta chains as associated with cytomegalovirus. A later analysis had no HLA typing for the validation cohort, so co-occurrence there was scored across all 130 or so repertoires. In vitro tests confirmed that a few of the cytomegalovirus-associated TCR beta chains recognize cytomegalovirus antigens. Most TCR sequences were observed very rarely across donors, whereas some public TCRs were present in many individuals.

The donors were included in the validation cohort of approximately 120 subjects, a group kept apart from the roughly 700-subject first cohort. Remarks on this clone: No antigen is known for it. No per-base quality is available; no much larger clone lies one base away.

From the germline V gene (reference sequence), CDR1 is MNHNY and CDR2 is SVGAGI. V is clipped by 6 bases and J by 7 bases, and the sequence between their germline boundaries is 18 bases long. The CDR3 runs 14 residues from the cysteine to the phenylalanine. The CDR3 DNA has 42 bases and is translated from base 1. Library construction relied on the immunoSEQ multiplex PCR assay. Under the source paper's analysis protocol: A statistical classification framework was developed to diagnose cytomegalovirus status using the catalog of TCR beta chain sequences. Entries here come from immuneACCESS through TCRdb and include only in-frame sequences with V and J called. Some clones fail to appear in such tables; in the studies checked, an unresolved V gene covers under half of the shortfall, and the cause of the remainder is unknown. D and trimming come from the DNA, and the V and J calls and clone size come from that table. The sample data list about 120,000 clones, and about 85% of these were observed just once. Of the sample, roughly 2% is held by the ten largest clones.

This receptor chain uses TRBV6-6 and TRBJ2-5, and perhaps TRBD1 as D gene, on 6 matching bases. Sequencing used PBMCs. The sequence was obtained from a woman aged 30 to 39 in good health and CMV-seronegative. The CDR3 protein sequence reads: CASSTPQGPGTQYF. The bases read TGTGCCAGCAGCACCCCTCAGGGGCCAGGGACCCAGTACTTC.